The T cell receptor (beta chain) described here comes from a study of cytomegalovirus exposure and HLA in healthy donors. Study-level findings and limits: Researchers counted around 180 TCR beta chains as cytomegalovirus-associated.

CDR3 size: 17 residues. PCR primers comprised 60 Vbeta and 13 Jbeta primers. The data were produced by immunoSEQ multiplex PCR, yet TCRdb's version contains in-frame clones alone and is incomplete. Found here are about 130,000 clones, approximately 75% of them singletons; the top ten hold under 3.5%. Details on this clone: The antigen is undetermined.

Sampled while nominally healthy, donors likely had unrecorded immune exposures. Sequencing was performed on PBMCs. The origin of this receptor is a woman in her forties or fifties in good health and CMV-seronegative. V is TRBV21-1 and J is TRBJ2-2; the D call in the table, TRBD2, was not verified against the DNA. TRBV21-1 is noted as a pseudogene. CDR3 in amino acids: CASSKSPLGGRIGELFF. CDR3 DNA sequence: TGTGCCAGCAGCAAATCCCCCCTCGGCGGGAGGATCGGGGAGCTGTTTTTT.